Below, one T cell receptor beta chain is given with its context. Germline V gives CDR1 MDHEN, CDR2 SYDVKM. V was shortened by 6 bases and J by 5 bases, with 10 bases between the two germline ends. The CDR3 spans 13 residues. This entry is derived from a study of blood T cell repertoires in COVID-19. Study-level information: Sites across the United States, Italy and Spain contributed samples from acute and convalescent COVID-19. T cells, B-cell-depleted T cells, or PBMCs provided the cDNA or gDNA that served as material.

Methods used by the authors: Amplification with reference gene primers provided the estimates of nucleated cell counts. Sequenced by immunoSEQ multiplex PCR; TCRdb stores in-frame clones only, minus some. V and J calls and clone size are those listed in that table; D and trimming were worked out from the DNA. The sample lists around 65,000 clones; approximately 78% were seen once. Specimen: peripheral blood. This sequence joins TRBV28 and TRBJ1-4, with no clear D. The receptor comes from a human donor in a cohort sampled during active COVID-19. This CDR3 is CASRRRSNEKLFF. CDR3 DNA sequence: TGTGCCAGCAGGAGGCGGAGCAATGAAAAACTGTTTTTT.